This TCR beta chain was sequenced for a study of T cell responses to AZD1222 COVID-19 vaccine. Study-wide background: Analysis merged second doses at about 4 or about 12 weeks.

This clone was counted a few times. What it binds is not known. Study results and limitations: There were mostly white British donors and more females than males, and clonal diversity was possibly underestimated. Repertoires in all cases were sampled only once the peak T cell response had passed. Seropositive AZD1222 recipients at baseline numbered only five or six.

The protocol was immunoSEQ multiplex PCR, while the TCRdb copy is restricted to in-frame clones and leaves out a portion. The sample records 100,000 to 120,000 clones, over 80% being singletons. This specimen was peripheral blood, taken on day 0 of AZD1222 vaccination. This sequence originates from an adult in good health.

The CDR3 region is CASSLKWMNTEAFF. The DNA for the CDR3 is TGTGCCAGCAGCTTAAAATGGATGAACACTGAAGCTTTCTTT. The genes are TRBV7-2 and TRBJ1-1; D not resolved. Trimming pared 2 bases from V and 0 bases from J, leaving 7 bases between. This CDR3 contains 14 residues. Germline CDR1 is SGHTA and CDR2 is FQGNSA.